Listed here are 8 T cell receptor beta chains from one sample, sequenced in a study of beta chain features in type 1 diabetes. Study-level results: Shorter TCRB CDR3s, moderately but significantly so, were found in Type 1 diabetes patients in all four CD4+ subsets.

The study reverse transcribed the entire isolated RNA, so it sequenced expressed TCRB transcripts. TCRdb's table, derived via immunoSEQ multiplex PCR, lists solely in-frame clones and lacks some. Altogether around 650,000 clones are present, around 12% being singletons, with the ten largest covering around 0.12%. No antigen is known for these receptors. Material for sequencing was naive CD4+ T cells from blood. Receptors were obtained from a man younger than 45 with type 1 diabetes.

J is TRBJ2-6 and V is TRBV18; D call uncertain. There are 16 residues in the CDR3. CDR1 is KGHSH and CDR2 is LQKENI in the germline V gene. Trimming stripped 0 bases from V and 2 bases from J, with 8 bases between. The CDR3 loop reads CASSPPNGPGANVLTF. CDR3 DNA sequence: TGTGCCAGCTCACCACCGAATGGACCTGGGGCCAACGTCCTGACTTTC.

This clone was seen a handful of times. CDR3 sequence reads: CASSPIGQNTEAFF. The CDR3 bases are TGTGCCAGCAGCCCGATCGGACAGAACACTGAAGCTTTCTTT. V is TRBV7-9 and J is TRBJ1-1; D might be TRBD1 (5 bases). Germline V gene data show CDR1 as SEHNR and CDR2 as FQNEAQ (reference sequence). Trimming took 5 bases from V and 1 from J, leaving 11 bases between them. The CDR3 contains 14 residues.

The sample holds a few counts of this clone. The chain combines TRBV6-4 with TRBJ1-6, with D perhaps TRBD1 (5 bases). Trimming left V 6 bases short and J 2 bases short, with 8 bases between. This CDR3 comprises 14 residues. Germline values: CDR1 MRHNA, CDR2 SNTAGT. The CDR3 DNA follows: TGTGCCAGCAGCCTGACAGCCTATAATTCACCCCTCCACTTT. This translates into CASSLTAYNSPLHF.

There are a few counts of this clone. This sample includes further DNA sequences coding for the same CDR3. The chain joins TRBV10-3 to TRBJ2-3; D gene unclear. V was shortened by 6 bases and J by 0 bases, with 10 bases between the two germline ends. The CDR3 totals 14 residues. Per germline, CDR1 ENHRY and CDR2 SYGVKD. The CDR3 sequence: CAIRGVTSTDTQYF. The CDR3 DNA follows: TGTGCCATCAGAGGAGTTACTAGCACAGATACGCAGTATTTT.

The chain links TRBV21-1 to TRBJ2-3; TRBD2 was called by the table and not checked on the DNA. TRBV21-1 counts as a pseudogene. The CDR3 length is 17 residues. CDR3 in amino acids: CAHPPTTHWVGDDTQYF. DNA of the CDR3: TGTGCCCATCCCCCCACTACACACTGGGTCGGGGATGATACGCAGTATTTT.

This clone was seen more than once but under ten times. The chain carries TRBV29-1 and TRBJ1-1; 7 bases agree with TRBD1. Germline lookup yields CDR1 SQVTM and CDR2 ANQGSEA. This CDR3 has 14 amino acids. The V segment lost 5 bases and the J segment 0 bases; nucleotides outside the gene matches: 6. The CDR3 DNA follows: TGCAGCGTTCCCAGGGGGGTTATGAACACTGAAGCTTTCTTT. As protein: CSVPRGVMNTEAFF. The whole variable domain, remainder taken from reference TRBV29-1 and TRBJ1-1, is SAVISQKPSRDICQRGTSLTIQCQVDSQVTMMFWYRQQPGQSLTLIATANQGSEATYESGFVIDKFPISRPNLTFSTLTVSNMSPEDSSIYLCSVPRGVMNTEAFFGQGTRLTVV.

CDR3 nucleotides: TGTGCCAGCAGTGAAAACAGGCCCTCTGGGGCCAACGTCCTGACTTTC. It yields the protein CASSENRPSGANVLTF. The chain carries TRBV2 and TRBJ2-6, with D maybe TRBD1 (5 bases). The CDR3 contains 16 residues. The germline CDR1 and CDR2 sequences are SNHLY and FYNNEI. V lost 2 bases to trimming and J lost 0 bases, with 8 bases between them.

In its sample, this clone was seen a few times. V is TRBV7-2 and J is TRBJ2-7, with D possibly TRBD1 on 5 matching bases. Between the trimmed V and J ends, which lost 5 bases and 2 bases, there was a span of 10 bases. This CDR3 contains 13 residues. Germline V gene data show CDR1 as SGHTA and CDR2 as FQGNSA. The CDR3 bases are TGTGCCAGCAGCCTCGACAGCGCCTACGAGCAGTACTTC. Residues: CASSLDSAYEQYF.